A selection of T cell receptor beta chains follows, all from one sample in a study of response to subunit inactivated influenza vaccine. One entry per CDR3 protein, called by TCRdb with MiXCR from the RT-PCR reads. The table shows roughly 780,000 distinct CDR3 sequences, with roughly 18% occurring only once. The material sequenced was PBMCs from blood, taken more than 4 days after vaccination. Source of these receptors: a man aged 50 to 59 who received an inactivated influenza vaccine. CDR3s include the opening cysteine and the closing phenylalanine or tryptophan. A D gene is named only where the DNA matches it firmly. Clone size is shown for a subset of rows, as once, few, many or a class of expanded clone.

D gene	V gene	J gene	clone size	CDR3 protein	CDR3 DNA
.	TRBV7-6	TRBJ2-6	.	CASSLPTGLGANVLTF	TGTGCCAGCAGCTTACCCACGGGGCTTGGGGCCAACGTCCTGACTTTC
.	TRBV5-1	TRBJ1-4	few	CASSFLPGNTRELFF	TGCGCCAGCAGTTTTTTGCCGGGGAACACGAGGGAACTGTTTTTT
TRBD1	TRBV24-1	TRBJ2-1	many	CATSSIRDRSDNEQFF	TGTGCCACCAGCTCAATCCGGGACAGGTCCGACAATGAGCAGTTCTTC
.	TRBV6-1	TRBJ2-1	few	CASSRAPTYNEQFF	TGTGCCAGCAGTCGGGCTCCAACCTACAATGAGCAGTTCTTC
TRBD2	TRBV7-2	TRBJ2-7	few	CASSLTTSGNEQYF	TGTGCCAGCAGCCTCACGACTAGCGGCAACGAGCAGTACTTC
.	TRBV7-9	TRBJ1-2	.	CASSYAGSRRSGYTF	TGTGCCAGCAGCTACGCCGGGTCCCGACGATCTGGCTACACCTTC
TRBD1	TRBV28	TRBJ2-5	.	CASRGVGTDIKETQYF	TGTGCCAGCAGGGGGGTGGGGACAGACATTAAAGAGACCCAGTACTTC
TRBD1	TRBV20-1	TRBJ1-4	few	CSARRQGPRSELFF	TGCAGTGCTCGTCGACAGGGGCCTCGTTCGGAACTGTTTTTT
.	TRBV20-1	TRBJ2-1	few	CSARPSYNEQFF	TGCAGTGCTCGTCCGAGCTACAATGAGCAGTTCTTC
.	TRBV20-1	TRBJ2-1	.	CSASVVPSYNEQFF	TGCAGTGCTAGCGTGGTCCCCTCCTACAATGAGCAGTTCTTC
.	TRBV10-3	TRBJ2-3	few	CAISRDLPPDTQYF	TGTGCCATCAGCCGAGACCTTCCCCCAGATACGCAGTATTTT
TRBD2	TRBV20-1	TRBJ2-7	.	CSAAMGLGAGYYEQYF	TGCAGTGCAGCCATGGGACTAGGCGCGGGGTACTACGAGCAGTACTTC
TRBD2	TRBV6-1	TRBJ2-1	few	CASSGLAGGYEQFF	TGTGCCAGCAGTGGACTAGCGGGGGGCTATGAGCAGTTCTTC
TRBD1	TRBV5-1	TRBJ2-7	many	CASRSQGALDEQYF	TGCGCCAGCAGGAGTCAGGGGGCTCTGGACGAGCAGTACTTC